This T cell receptor beta chain was profiled in a study of molecular identifiers for immune sequencing clone quantification. Study as a whole: Naive CD8 cell RNA, from roughly 20,000 or 100,000 cells, was split five ways in replicates, with four sequenced. Findings and limits, study-wide: Clonotypes surpassing 20 RNA copies contained over 98% of effector molecules, versus under 1% in naive cells. Spiked Jurkat TCR RNA equivalent to one cell reportedly surfaced among about 1 million naive cells.

The sorting of naive CD8 T cells used the CD8+CD4-CCR7+CD45RA+ phenotype. Each CDR3 protein is one row after TCRdb ran MiXCR on the PCR reads. This sample has about 32,000 distinct CDR3 sequences, with approximately 19% found just once. This clonotype was seen ten or more times. The antigen is undetermined. This CDR3 has 16 residues. Trimming at V came to 4 bases and at J to 0 bases, leaving 1 base not matched to a gene. CDR1 is MDHEN, CDR2 SYDVKM, per germline. The TCR was taken from a human donor in good health. Some libraries in this study had Jurkat cell RNA spiked in. The sample comprised naive CD8+ T cells from blood, with Jurkat cell RNA spiked in. The subset was: FACS-sorted CD8+CD4-CCR7+CD45RA+ naive T cells. J is TRBJ2-3 and V is TRBV28; the match to TRBD2 covers 13 bases. The CDR3 coding sequence is TGTGCCAGCAGTTCGGGACTAGCGGGAAGCACAGATACGCAGTATTTT. Encoded protein: CASSSGLAGSTDTQYF.